Sequencing of this T cell receptor (beta chain) was carried out in a study of long-term antiretroviral therapy in people with HIV. About the study: The oldest specimens predate the 2015 immediate-ART recommendation by about a decade.

The immunoSEQ assay was v3.0, run at survey level. Per-sample sequencing targets were roughly 40,000-55,000 T-cell genomes. Assay used: immunoSEQ multiplex PCR; TCRdb lists only in-frame clones, some missing. The sample lists about 32,000 clones, 80% to 90% occurring once. Germline V gene data show CDR1 as SNHLY and CDR2 as FYNNEI. The CDR3 is made up of 15 amino acids. V was shortened by 3 bases and J by 6 bases, with 17 bases between the two germline ends. This clone was seen just once. Specimen: unsorted PBMCs, collected 2.2 years after starting antiretroviral therapy. The TCR was taken from a young man with HIV. The chain has TRBV2 and TRBJ1-1; D is perhaps TRBD1 (6 bases). CDR3 residues: CASSEDSHPRPEAFF. CDR3 nucleotide sequence: TGTGCCAGCAGTGAGGACAGCCATCCTCGTCCTGAAGCTTTCTTT.